This TCR beta chain was sequenced in a study of T cell responses to AZD1222 COVID-19 vaccine. On this clone itself: The antigen is unknown.

Sequencing was performed with immunoSEQ multiplex PCR; in TCRdb, only in-frame clones are kept and a portion is missing. The table shows some 53,000 clones, with approximately 88% occurring only once. CDR1 is ENHRY and CDR2 is SYGVKD in the germline V gene. CDR3 length equals 13 residues. The V and J ends lost 6 bases and 2 bases respectively, with 7 bases between them. Study-wide points: Repertoires were obtained only post-peak T cell response. Reportedly, nearly half the spike-specific TCRs target unmutated variant regions. Only six AZD1222 recipients tested seropositive at baseline. Donors in the cohort were predominantly white British and more often female, and clonal diversity was possibly underestimated.

The sequencing here drew on peripheral blood, taken 28 days after the second AZD1222 dose. This chain connects TRBV10-3 to TRBJ1-4; the D is unclear. This clonotype was obtained from an adult who received the AZD1222 COVID-19 vaccine. The CDR3 nucleotides are TGTGCCATCAGGGACCTTACTAATGAAAAACTGTTTTTT. This gives the protein CAIRDLTNEKLFF.